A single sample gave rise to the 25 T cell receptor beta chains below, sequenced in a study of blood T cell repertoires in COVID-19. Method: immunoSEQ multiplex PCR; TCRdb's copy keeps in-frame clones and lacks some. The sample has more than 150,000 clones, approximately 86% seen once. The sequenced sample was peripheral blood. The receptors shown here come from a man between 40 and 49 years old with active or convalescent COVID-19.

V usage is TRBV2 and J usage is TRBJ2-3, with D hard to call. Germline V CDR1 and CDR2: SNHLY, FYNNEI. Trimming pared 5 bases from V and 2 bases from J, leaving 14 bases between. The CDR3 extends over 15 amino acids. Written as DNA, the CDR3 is TGTGCCAGCAGTCCCACTAACCCTGCCACAGATACGCAGTATTTT. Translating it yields CASSPTNPATDTQYF. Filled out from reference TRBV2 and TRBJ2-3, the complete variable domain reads EPEVTQTPSHQVTQMGQEVILRCVPISNHLYFYWYRQILGQKVEFLVSFYNNEISEKSEIFDDQFSVERPDGSNFTLKIRSTKLEDSAMYFCASSPTNPATDTQYFGPGTRLTVL.

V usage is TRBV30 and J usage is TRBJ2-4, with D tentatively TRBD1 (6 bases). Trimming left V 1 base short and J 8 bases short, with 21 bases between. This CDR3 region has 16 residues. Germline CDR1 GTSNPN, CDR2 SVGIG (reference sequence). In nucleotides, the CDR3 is TGTGCCTGGAGTGAAATGCGACAGGTGAAAGGGGACATTCAGTACTTC. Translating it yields CAWSEMRQVKGDIQYF.

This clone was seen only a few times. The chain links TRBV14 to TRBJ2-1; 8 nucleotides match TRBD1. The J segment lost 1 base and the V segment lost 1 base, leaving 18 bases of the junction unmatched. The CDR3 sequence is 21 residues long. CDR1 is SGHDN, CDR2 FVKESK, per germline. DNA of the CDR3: TGTGCCAGCAGCCAAGGCAATACGTCCCGGGACAGGCGCCTATCCTACAATGAGCAGTTCTTC. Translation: CASSQGNTSRDRRLSYNEQFF.

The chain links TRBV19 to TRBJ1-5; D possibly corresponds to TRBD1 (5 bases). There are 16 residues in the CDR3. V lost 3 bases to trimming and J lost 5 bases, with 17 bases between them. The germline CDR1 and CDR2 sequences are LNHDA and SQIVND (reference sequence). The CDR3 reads CASSMVFVGRDQPQHF. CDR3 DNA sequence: TGTGCCAGTAGTATGGTTTTTGTTGGCAGGGATCAGCCCCAGCATTTT. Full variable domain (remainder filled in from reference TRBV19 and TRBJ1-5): DGGITQSPKYLFRKEGQNVTLSCEQNLNHDAMYWYRQDPGQGLRLIYYSQIVNDFQKGDIAEGYSVSREKKESFPLTVTSAQKNPTAFYLCASSMVFVGRDQPQHFGDGTRLSIL.

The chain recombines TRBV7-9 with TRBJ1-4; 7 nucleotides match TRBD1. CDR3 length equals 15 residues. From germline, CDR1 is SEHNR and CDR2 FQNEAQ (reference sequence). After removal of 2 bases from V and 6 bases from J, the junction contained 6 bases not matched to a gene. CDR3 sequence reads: CASSLIGRGHEKLFF. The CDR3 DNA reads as TGTGCCAGCAGCTTAATCGGGAGGGGGCATGAAAAACTGTTTTTT.

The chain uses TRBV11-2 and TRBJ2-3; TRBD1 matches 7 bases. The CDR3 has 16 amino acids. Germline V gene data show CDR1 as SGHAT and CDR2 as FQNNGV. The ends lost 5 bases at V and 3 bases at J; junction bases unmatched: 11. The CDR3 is CASSLSYRGGTDTQYF. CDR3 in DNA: TGTGCCAGCAGCCTCTCTTACAGGGGTGGAACAGATACGCAGTATTTT.

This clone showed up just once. CDR3 region: CASSRDRSNSPLHF. CDR3 nucleotides: TGTGCCAGCAGTCGGGACAGGTCCAATTCACCCCTCCACTTT. V is TRBV4-2 and J is TRBJ1-6, with TRBD1 matching 8 bases. The J segment lost 7 bases and the V segment lost 6 bases, leaving 5 bases of the junction unmatched. The CDR3 loop spans 14 amino acids. Germline V CDR1 and CDR2: LGHNA, YNFKEQ.

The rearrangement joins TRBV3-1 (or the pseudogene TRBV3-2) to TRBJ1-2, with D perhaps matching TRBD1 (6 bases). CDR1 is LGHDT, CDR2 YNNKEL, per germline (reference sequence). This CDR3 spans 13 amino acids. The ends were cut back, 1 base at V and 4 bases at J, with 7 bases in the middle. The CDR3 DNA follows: TGTGCCAGCAGCCAAGGGGGGCCCTATGGCTACACCTTC. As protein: CASSQGGPYGYTF.

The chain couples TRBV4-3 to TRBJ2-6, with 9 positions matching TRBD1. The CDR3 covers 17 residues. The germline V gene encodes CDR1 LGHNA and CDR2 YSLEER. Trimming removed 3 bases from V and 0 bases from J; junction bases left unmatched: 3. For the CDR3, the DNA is TGCGCCAGCAGCCACGGACAGGGGAGCTCTGGGGCCAACGTCCTGACTTTC. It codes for CASSHGQGSSGANVLTF.

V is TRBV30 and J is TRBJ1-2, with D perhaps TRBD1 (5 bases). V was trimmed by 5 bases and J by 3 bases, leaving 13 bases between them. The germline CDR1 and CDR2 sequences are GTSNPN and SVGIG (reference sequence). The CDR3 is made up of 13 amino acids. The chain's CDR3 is CAWRQSLDYGYTF. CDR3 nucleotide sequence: TGTGCCTGGCGACAGTCGCTCGACTATGGCTACACCTTC. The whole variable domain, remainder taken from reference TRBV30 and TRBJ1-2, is SQTIHQWPATLVQPVGSPLSLECTVEGTSNPNLYWYRQAAGRGLQLLFYSVGIGQISSEVPQNLSASRPQDRQFILSSKKLLLSDSGFYLCAWRQSLDYGYTFGSGTRLTVV.

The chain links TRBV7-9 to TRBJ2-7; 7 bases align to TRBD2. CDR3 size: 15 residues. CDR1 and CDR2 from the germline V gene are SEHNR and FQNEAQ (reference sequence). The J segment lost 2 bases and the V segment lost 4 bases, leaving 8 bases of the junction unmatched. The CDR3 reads CASSSPAGDTYEQYF. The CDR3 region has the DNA TGTGCCAGCAGCTCCCCCGCGGGGGATACCTACGAGCAGTACTTC.

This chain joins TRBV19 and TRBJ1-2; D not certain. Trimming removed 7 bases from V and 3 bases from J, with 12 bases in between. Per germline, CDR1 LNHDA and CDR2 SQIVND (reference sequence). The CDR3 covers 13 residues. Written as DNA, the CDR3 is TGTGCCAGTACCAGAACGGGATACTATGGCTACACCTTC. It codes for CASTRTGYYGYTF.

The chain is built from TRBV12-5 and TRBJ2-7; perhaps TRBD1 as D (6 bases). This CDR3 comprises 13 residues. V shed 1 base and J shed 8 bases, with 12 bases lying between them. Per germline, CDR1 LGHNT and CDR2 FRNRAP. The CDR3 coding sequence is TGTGCTAGTGGTTTGGACAGGGCTACGCAGCAGTACTTC. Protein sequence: CASGLDRATQQYF.

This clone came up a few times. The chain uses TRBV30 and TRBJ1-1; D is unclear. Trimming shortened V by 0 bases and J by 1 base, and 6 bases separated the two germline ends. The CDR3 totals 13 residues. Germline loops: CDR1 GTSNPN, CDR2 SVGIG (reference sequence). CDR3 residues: CAWSVRRNTEAFF. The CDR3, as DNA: TGTGCCTGGAGTGTACGCAGGAACACTGAAGCTTTCTTT.

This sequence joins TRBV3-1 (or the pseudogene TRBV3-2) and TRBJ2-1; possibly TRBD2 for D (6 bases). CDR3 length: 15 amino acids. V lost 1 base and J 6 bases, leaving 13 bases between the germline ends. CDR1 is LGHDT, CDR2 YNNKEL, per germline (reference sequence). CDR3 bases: TGTGCCAGCAGCCAAGGGACGGGAGAGGGCAATGAGCAGTTCTTC. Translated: CASSQGTGEGNEQFF.

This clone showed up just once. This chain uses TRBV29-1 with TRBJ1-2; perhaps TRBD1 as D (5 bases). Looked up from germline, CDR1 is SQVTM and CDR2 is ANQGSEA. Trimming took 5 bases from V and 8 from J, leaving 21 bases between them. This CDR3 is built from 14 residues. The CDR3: CSVPMGPGAGGYTF. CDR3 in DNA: TGCAGCGTTCCAATGGGCCCGGGCGCAGGGGGCTACACCTTC.

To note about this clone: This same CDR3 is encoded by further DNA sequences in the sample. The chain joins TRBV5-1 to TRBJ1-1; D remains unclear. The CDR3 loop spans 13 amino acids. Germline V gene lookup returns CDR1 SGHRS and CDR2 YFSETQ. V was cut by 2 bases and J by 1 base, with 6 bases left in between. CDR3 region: CASSFAGNTEAFF. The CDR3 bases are TGCGCCAGCAGCTTCGCGGGGAACACTGAAGCTTTCTTT.

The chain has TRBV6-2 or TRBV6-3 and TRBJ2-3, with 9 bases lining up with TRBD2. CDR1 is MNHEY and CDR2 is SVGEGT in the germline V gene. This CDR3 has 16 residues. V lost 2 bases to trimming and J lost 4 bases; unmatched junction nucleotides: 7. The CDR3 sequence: CASSYKVAGAPDTQYF. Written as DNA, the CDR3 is TGTGCCAGCAGTTACAAGGTAGCGGGGGCCCCAGATACGCAGTATTTT.

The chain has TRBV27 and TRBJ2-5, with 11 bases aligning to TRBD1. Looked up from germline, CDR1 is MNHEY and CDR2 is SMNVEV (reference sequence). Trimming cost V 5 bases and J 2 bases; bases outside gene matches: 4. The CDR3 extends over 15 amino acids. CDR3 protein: CASSPGTGGQETQYF. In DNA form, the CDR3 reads TGTGCCAGCAGTCCGGGGACAGGGGGGCAAGAGACCCAGTACTTC.

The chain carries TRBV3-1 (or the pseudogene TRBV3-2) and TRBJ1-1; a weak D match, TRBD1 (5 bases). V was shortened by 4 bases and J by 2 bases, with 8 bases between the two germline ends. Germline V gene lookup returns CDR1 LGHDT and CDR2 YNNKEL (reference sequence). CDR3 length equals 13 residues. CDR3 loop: CASSRDSNTEAFF. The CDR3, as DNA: TGTGCCAGCAGCCGGGACTCTAACACTGAAGCTTTCTTT.

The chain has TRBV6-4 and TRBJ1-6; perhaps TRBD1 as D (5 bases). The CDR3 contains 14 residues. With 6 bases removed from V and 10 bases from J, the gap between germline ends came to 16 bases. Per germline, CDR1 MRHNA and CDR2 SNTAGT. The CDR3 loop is CASSPGGSGSPLHF. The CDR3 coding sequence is TGTGCCAGCAGCCCCGGGGGTAGTGGCTCACCCCTCCACTTT.

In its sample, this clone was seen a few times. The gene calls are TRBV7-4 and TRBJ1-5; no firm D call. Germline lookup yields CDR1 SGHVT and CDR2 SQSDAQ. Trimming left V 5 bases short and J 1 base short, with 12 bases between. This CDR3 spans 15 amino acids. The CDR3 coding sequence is TGTGCCAGCAGCCCTACAGAGTTGAGCAATCAGCCCCAGCATTTT. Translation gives CASSPTELSNQPQHF.

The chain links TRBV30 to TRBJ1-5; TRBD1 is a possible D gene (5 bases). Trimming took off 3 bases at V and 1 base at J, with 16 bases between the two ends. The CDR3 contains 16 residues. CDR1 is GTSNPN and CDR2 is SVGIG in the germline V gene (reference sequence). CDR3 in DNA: TGTGCCTGGAGCCTTTCCGGGGGGGGGAGCAATCAGCCCCAGCATTTT. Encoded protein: CAWSLSGGGSNQPQHF.

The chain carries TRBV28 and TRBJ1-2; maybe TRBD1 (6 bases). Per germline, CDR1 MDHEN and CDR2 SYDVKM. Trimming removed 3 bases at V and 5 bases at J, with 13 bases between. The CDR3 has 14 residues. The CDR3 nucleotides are TGTGCCAGCAGTTTTGGCGGCAGGGGATATGGCTACACCTTC. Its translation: CASSFGGRGYGYTF.

The CDR3 sequence: CASSPRPGTGNTEAFF. The DNA of the CDR3 is TGTGCCAGCAGCCCTCGTCCCGGGACAGGGAACACTGAAGCTTTCTTT. The chain links TRBV28 to TRBJ1-1, with 8 bases identical to TRBD1. J gave up 1 base and V 6 bases, and 10 bases lay outside the gene matches. The CDR3 totals 16 residues. Germline V gene sequence: CDR1 MDHEN, CDR2 SYDVKM.